Listed here is a single TCR delta chain. The protein given by TCRdb reflects a much larger clone and differs at residue 12 from this DNA's translation, likely from a read error; the protein shown is the DNA's translation. TCRdb fed the RT-PCR reads to CATT. The table has under 6,000 delta-chain clones, 1.9% seen once. This sample is drawn from a study of gamma-delta T cells after stem cell transplantation. The CDR3 totals 22 residues. V lost 1 base to trimming and J lost 2 bases; unmatched junction nucleotides: 27. Looked up from germline, CDR1 is GEAIGNYY and CDR2 is EKD. The specimen was gamma-delta T cells. The chain combines TRDV2 with TRDJ1; 7 positions agree with TRDD3. The receptor's source is a human donor. It is not recorded whose cells these are; they may come from a transplant donor. Here the CDR3 DNA reads TGTGCCTGTGACACGCTCGGGGGCGAAAACGATCCAGAGGGGGATGCTACCGATAAACTCATCTTT. This translates into CACDTLGGENDPEGDATDKLIF.